This T cell receptor (beta chain) was captured by sequencing in a study of blood T cells in healthy people across ages. Germline assignment: CDR1 SQVTM and CDR2 ANQGSEA. Germline trimming cut 7 bases from V and 10 bases from J; bases unmatched to any gene: 12. This CDR3 contains 13 residues. Many counts were recorded for this clonotype. Each donor supplied roughly 9 milliliters of peripheral blood. A second PCR, run for roughly 7 to 12 cycles, used a sample-barcoded 5' primer plus a J-beta primer mix. TCRdb passed the 5' RACE reads through MiXCR, listing each CDR3 protein once. The sample holds around 790,000 distinct CDR3 sequences; around two fifths are singletons and the top ten take approximately 19%.

Source material: blood. This chain connects TRBV29-1 to TRBJ2-1, with TRBD1 matching 8 bases. This sequence originates from a man between 60 and 70 years old in good health. This CDR3 reads CSAATGQGREQFF. The CDR3, as DNA: TGCAGCGCTGCAACTGGACAGGGACGAGAGCAGTTCTTC.